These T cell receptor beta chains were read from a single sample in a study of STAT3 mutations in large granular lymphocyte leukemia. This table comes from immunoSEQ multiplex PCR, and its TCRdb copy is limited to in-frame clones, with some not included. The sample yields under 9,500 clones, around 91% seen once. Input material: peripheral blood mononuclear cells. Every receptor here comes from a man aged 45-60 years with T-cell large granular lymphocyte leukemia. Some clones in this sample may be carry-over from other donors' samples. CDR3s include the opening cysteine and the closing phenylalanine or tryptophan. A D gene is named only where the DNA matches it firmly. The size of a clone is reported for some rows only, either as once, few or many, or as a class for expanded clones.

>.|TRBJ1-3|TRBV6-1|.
CASSEASPGSGNTIYF
TGTGCCAGCAGTGAAGCTTCCCCGGGGTCTGGAAACACCATATATTTT
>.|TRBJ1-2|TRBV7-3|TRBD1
CASSLKGPRDRGPVYCGYTF
TGTGCCAGCAGCTTAAAAGGACCCCGCGACAGGGGCCCCGTTTATTGTGGCTACACCTTC
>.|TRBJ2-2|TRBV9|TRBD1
CAIDRGQGLVGELFF
TGTGCCATCGATAGGGGACAGGGGTTAGTCGGGGAGCTGTTTTTT
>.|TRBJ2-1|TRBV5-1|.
CASSAMADREQFF
TGCGCCAGCAGCGCGATGGCAGATCGCGAGCAGTTCTTC
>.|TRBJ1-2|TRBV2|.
CASSEGRGYGYTF
TGTGCCAGCAGTGAGGGCAGGGGTTATGGCTACACCTTC
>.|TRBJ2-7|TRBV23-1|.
CASSQFRQYEQYF
TGCGCCAGCAGTCAATTCCGACAGTACGAGCAGTACTTC
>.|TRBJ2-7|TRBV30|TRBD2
CAWSRSGAREQYF
TGTGCCTGGAGTCGGAGCGGGGCGAGGGAGCAGTACTTC
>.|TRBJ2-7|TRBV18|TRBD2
CASSPSGAYEQYF
TGTGCCAGCTCACCGAGCGGGGCCTACGAGCAGTACTTC
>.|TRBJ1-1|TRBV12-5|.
CASGLAQGDTEAFF
TGTGCTAGTGGTTTGGCGCAGGGTGACACTGAAGCTTTCTTT
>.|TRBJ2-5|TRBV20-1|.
CSAAYKETQYF
TGCAGTGCAGCTTATAAAGAGACCCAGTACTTC
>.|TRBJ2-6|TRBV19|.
CASSRGANVLTF
TGTGCCAGTAGTCGAGGGGCCAACGTCCTGACTTTC
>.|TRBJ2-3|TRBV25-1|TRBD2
CATNSGGPDTQYF
TGTGCCACCAATAGCGGGGGACCAGATACGCAGTATTTT
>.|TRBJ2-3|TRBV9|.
CASSVTGSDTQYF
TGTGCCAGCAGCGTAACAGGGTCAGATACGCAGTATTTT
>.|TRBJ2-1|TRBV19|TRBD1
CASRGLRDSSYNEQFF
TGTGCCAGTAGGGGGCTCCGGGACAGCTCCTACAATGAGCAGTTCTTC
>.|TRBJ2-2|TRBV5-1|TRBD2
CASGTSAGELFF
TGCGCCAGCGGGACTAGCGCCGGGGAGCTGTTTTTT
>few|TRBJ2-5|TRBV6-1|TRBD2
CASSELAGGQETQYF
TGTGCCAGCAGTGAACTAGCGGGGGGCCAAGAGACCCAGTACTTC
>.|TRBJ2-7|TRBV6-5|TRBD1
CASSYSEGQFYEQYF
TGTGCCAGCAGTTACTCAGAGGGACAGTTTTACGAGCAGTACTTC
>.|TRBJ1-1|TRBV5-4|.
CASSVGQGLNTEAFF
TGTGCCAGCAGCGTTGGTCAGGGGTTGAACACTGAAGCTTTCTTT
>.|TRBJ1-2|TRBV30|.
CAWSTSDGGYGYTF
TGTGCCTGGAGTACGTCAGATGGTGGCTATGGCTACACCTTC
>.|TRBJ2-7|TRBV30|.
CAWKGSWGHEQYF
TGTGCCTGGAAGGGTTCGTGGGGGCACGAGCAGTACTTC
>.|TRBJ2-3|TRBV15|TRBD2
CATSRSYGGADTQYF
TGTGCCACCAGCAGAAGCTACGGGGGGGCAGATACGCAGTATTTT
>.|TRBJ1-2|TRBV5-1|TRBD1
CASSSLQGVNYGYTF
TGCGCCAGCAGCTCTCTACAGGGGGTTAACTATGGCTACACCTTC
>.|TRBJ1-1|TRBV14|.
CASSQGRGEAFF
TGTGCCAGCAGCCAAGGCAGGGGCGAAGCTTTCTTT
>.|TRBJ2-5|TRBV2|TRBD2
CASSEGLAGVRQETQYF
TGTGCCAGCAGTGAAGGGCTAGCGGGAGTACGGCAAGAGACCCAGTACTTC
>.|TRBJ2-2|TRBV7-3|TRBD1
CASSPGTGRTGELFF
TGTGCCAGCAGCCCGGGGACAGGGAGGACCGGGGAGCTGTTTTTT
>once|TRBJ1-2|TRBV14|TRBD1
CASSHDRDYGYTF
TGTGCCAGCAGCCATGACAGGGACTATGGCTACACCTTC
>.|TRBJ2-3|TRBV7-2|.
CASSLEIGAADTQYF
TGTGCCAGCAGCTTAGAGATAGGGGCGGCCGATACGCAGTATTTT
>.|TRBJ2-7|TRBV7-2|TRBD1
CASSLEVTGGYEQYF
TGTGCCAGCAGCTTAGAGGTGACAGGGGGCTACGAGCAGTACTTC
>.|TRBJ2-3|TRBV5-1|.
CASGDLPDTQYF
TGCGCCAGCGGGGACTTGCCAGATACGCAGTATTTT
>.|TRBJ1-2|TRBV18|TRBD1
CASSPAGGNYGYTF
TGTGCCAGCTCACCAGCAGGGGGCAACTATGGCTACACCTTC
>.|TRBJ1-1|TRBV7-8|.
CASSLTLGNTEAFF
TGTGCCAGCAGCTTGACGTTGGGGAACACTGAAGCTTTCTTT
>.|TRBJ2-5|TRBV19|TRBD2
CASRPRTSGRKLETQYF
TGTGCCAGTAGACCTAGGACTAGCGGGAGGAAATTGGAGACCCAGTACTTC
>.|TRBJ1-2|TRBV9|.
CASSPQGGYGYGYTF
TGTGCCAGCAGCCCACAGGGAGGGTACGGCTATGGCTACACCTTC
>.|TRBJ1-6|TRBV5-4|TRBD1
CASSGTGHSPLHF
TGTGCCAGCAGTGGGACAGGCCATTCACCCCTCCACTTT
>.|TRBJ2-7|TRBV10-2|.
CASSVAFEQYF
TGCGCCAGCAGTGTAGCCTTCGAGCAGTACTTC
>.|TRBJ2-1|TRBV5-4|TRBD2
CASSYTGLVGGIEQFF
TGTGCCAGCAGCTATACCGGACTAGTAGGTGGGATTGAGCAGTTCTTC
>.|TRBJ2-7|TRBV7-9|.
CASSGERRSYEQYF
TGTGCCAGCAGCGGAGAGAGGAGATCCTACGAGCAGTACTTC
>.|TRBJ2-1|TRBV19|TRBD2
CASSIRSVRERNEQFF
TGTGCCAGTAGTATAAGGTCAGTGCGGGAGCGCAATGAGCAGTTCTTC
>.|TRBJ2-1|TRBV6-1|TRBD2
CASRPLAGGYNEQFF
TGTGCCAGCAGGCCGCTAGCGGGAGGCTACAATGAGCAGTTCTTC
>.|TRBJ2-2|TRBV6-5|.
CASSLDEINTGELFF
TGTGCCAGCAGTTTGGACGAAATTAACACCGGGGAGCTGTTTTTT
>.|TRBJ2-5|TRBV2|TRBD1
CASSAQGQIRETQYF
TGTGCCAGCAGCGCACAGGGACAGATCCGGGAGACCCAGTACTTC
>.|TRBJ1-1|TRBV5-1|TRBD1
CASSPGTVISEAFF
TGCGCCAGCAGCCCCGGGACAGTGATCTCTGAAGCTTTCTTT
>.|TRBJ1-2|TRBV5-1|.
CASSLTNYGYTF
TGCGCCAGCAGTTTGACTAACTATGGCTACACCTTC
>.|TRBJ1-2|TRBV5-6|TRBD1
CASSPKRQGQENKGYTF
TGTGCCAGCAGCCCCAAGAGGCAGGGACAGGAAAATAAGGGCTACACCTTC
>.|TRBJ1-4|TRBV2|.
CASRAERRTNEKLFF
TGTGCCAGCAGAGCCGAACGTCGGACTAATGAAAAACTGTTTTTT
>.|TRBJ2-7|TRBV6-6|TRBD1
CASSPQGTYEQYF
TGTGCCAGCAGCCCACAGGGGACCTACGAGCAGTACTTC
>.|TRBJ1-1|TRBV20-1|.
CSASPLQAFF
TGCAGTGCCTCTCCTCTACAAGCTTTCTTT